This T cell receptor (beta chain) originates from a study of blood T cell repertoires in COVID-19. Germline V gene lookup returns CDR1 KGHDR and CDR2 SFDVKD. V was clipped by 3 bases and J by 10 bases, with 9 bases between them. The CDR3 loop spans 12 amino acids. The cohort comprised adults aged about 18 to 100 years residing in 20 to 30 US areas. Cohort 3 recovered donors had two negative PCRs, clearance, or symptom resolution. How the authors handled the data: The authors estimated nucleated cell counts from reference gene primer amplification. Clones were read by immunoSEQ multiplex PCR, and TCRdb kept only the in-frame ones, dropping some. The V and J calls and clone size were taken over from that table, and D and trimming were inferred from the DNA. The repertoire has over 120,000 clones, approximately 80% of them found once; the top ten carry about 10%.

The receptor comes from a man in his fifties or sixties who had recovered from COVID-19. The sequenced sample was PBMCs or T cells enriched from blood (not recorded which). The chain uses TRBV24-1 and TRBJ2-1, with TRBD1 as a possible D gene (6 bases). CDR3 nucleotide sequence: TGTGCCACCAGTGATGTCCAGGGGGAGCAGTTCTTC. It is translated as CATSDVQGEQFF.